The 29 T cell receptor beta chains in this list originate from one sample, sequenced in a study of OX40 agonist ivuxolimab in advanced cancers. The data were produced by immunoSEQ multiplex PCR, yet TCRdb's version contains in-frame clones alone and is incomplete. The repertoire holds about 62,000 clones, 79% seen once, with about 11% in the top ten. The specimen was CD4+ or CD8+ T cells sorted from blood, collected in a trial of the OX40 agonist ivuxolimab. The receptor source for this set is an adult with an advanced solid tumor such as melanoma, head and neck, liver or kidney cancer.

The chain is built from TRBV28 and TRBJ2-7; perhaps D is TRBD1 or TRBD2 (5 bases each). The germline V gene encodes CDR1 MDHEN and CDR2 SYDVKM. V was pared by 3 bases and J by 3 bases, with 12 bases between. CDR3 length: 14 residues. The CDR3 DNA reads TGTGCCAGCAGTTTTGCCGGGGCCGTCTACGAGCAGTACTTC. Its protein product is CASSFAGAVYEQYF.

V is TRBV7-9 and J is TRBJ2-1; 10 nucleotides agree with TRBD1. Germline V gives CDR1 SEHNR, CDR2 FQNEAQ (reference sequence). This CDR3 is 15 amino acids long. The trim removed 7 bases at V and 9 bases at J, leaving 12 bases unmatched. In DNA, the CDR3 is TGTGCCAGCATCGAGGGACAGGGGTTTCGCGGTGAGCAGTTCTTC. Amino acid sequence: CASIEGQGFRGEQFF.

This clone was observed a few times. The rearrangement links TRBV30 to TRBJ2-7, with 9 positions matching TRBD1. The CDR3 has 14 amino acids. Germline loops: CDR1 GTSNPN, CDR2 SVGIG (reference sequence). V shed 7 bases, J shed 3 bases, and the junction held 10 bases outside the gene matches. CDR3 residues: CAFTGGAGGYEQYF. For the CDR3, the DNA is TGTGCCTTTACAGGGGGCGCAGGAGGCTACGAGCAGTACTTC.

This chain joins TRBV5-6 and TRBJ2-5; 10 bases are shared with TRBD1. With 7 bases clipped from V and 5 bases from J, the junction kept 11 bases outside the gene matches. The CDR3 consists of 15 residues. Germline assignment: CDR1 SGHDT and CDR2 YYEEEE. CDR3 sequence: CASVMRQGARETQYF. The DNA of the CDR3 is TGTGCCAGCGTCATGAGACAGGGGGCAAGGGAGACCCAGTACTTC.

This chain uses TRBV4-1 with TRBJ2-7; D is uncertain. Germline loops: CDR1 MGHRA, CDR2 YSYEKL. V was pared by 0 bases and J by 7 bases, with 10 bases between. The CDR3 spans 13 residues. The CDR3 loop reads CASSQDLGWEQYF. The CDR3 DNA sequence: TGCGCCAGCAGCCAAGATCTAGGATGGGAGCAGTACTTC.

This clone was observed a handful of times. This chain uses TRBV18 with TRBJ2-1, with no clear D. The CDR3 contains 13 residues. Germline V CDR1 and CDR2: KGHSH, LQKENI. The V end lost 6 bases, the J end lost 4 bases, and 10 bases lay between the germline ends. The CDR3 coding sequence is TGTGCCAGCTCGATGGGCCCTTACAATGAGCAGTTCTTC. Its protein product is CASSMGPYNEQFF.

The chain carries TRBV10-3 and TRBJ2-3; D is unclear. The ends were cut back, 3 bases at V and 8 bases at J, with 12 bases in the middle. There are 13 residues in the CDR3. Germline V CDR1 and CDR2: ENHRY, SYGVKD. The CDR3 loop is CAISDPPQGTQYF. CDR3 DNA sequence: TGTGCCATCAGTGACCCCCCCCAAGGTACGCAGTATTTT.

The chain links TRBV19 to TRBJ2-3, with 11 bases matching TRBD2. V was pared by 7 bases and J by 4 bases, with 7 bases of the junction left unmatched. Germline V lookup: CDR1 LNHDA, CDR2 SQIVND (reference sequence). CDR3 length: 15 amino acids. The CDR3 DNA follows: TGTGCCAGTACCCCGACTAGCGGGAAGGCAGATACGCAGTATTTT. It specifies CASTPTSGKADTQYF. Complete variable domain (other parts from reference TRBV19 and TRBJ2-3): DGGITQSPKYLFRKEGQNVTLSCEQNLNHDAMYWYRQDPGQGLRLIYYSQIVNDFQKGDIAEGYSVSREKKESFPLTVTSAQKNPTAFYLCASTPTSGKADTQYFGPGTRLTVL.

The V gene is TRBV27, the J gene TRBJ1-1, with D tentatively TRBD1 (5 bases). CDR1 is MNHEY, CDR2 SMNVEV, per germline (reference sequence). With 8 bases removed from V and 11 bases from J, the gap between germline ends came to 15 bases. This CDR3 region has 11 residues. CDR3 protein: CASVRGPWAFF. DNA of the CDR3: TGTGCCAGCGTTAGGGGACCGTGGGCTTTCTTT.

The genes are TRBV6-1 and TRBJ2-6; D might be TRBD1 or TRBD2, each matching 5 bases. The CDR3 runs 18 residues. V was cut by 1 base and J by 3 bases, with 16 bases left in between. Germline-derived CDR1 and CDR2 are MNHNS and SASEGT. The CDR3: CASSEVGTVFFGANVLTF. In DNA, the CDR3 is TGTGCCAGCAGTGAAGTGGGGACCGTGTTCTTTGGGGCCAACGTCCTGACTTTC.

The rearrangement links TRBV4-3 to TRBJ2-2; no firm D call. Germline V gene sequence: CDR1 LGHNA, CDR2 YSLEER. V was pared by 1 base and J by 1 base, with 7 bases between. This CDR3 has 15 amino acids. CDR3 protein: CASSQGRQNTGELFF. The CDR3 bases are TGCGCCAGCAGCCAAGGCAGACAGAACACCGGGGAGCTGTTTTTT.

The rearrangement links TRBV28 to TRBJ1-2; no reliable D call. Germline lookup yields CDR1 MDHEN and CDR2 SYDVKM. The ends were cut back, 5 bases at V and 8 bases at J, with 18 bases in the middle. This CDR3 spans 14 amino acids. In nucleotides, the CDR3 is TGTGCCAGCAGTGGACCCCAGAGACTTAGGGGCTACACCTTC. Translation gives CASSGPQRLRGYTF.

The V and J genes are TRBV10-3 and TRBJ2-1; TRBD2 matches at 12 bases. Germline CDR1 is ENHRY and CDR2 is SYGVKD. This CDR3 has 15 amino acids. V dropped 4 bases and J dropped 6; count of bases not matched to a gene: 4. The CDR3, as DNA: TGTGCCATCAGTGTCGGGACTAGCGGGCCCAATGAGCAGTTCTTC. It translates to CAISVGTSGPNEQFF.

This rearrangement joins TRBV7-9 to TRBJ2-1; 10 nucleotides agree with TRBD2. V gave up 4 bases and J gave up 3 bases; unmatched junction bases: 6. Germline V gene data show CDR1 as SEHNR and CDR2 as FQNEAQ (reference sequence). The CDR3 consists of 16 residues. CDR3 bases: TGTGCCAGCAGCTCCGGACTAGCGGTTTTCTACAATGAGCAGTTCTTC. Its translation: CASSSGLAVFYNEQFF.

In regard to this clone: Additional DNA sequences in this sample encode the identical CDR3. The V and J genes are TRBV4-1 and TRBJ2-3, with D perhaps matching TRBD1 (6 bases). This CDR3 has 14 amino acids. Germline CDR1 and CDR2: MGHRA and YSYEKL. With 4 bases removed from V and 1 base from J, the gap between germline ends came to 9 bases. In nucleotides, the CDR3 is TGCGCCAGCAGCCTGGCAGGGGGCACAGATACGCAGTATTTT. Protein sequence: CASSLAGGTDTQYF.

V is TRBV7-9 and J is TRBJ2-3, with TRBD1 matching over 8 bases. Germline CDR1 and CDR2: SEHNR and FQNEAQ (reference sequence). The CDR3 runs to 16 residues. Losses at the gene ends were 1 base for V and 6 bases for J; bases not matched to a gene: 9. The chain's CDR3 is CASSLVTPQGADTQYF. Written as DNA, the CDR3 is TGTGCCAGCAGCTTAGTTACCCCCCAGGGGGCGGATACGCAGTATTTT.

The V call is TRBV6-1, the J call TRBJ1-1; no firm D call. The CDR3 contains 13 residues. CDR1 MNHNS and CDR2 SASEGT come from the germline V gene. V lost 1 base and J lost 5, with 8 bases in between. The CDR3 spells CASSEVGWTEAFF. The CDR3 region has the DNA TGTGCCAGCAGTGAAGTGGGATGGACTGAAGCTTTCTTT.

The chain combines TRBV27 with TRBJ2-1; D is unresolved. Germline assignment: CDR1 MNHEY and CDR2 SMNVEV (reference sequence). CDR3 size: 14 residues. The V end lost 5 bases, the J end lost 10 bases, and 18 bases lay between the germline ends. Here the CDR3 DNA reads TGTGCCAGCAGTCGTGAGGCCCCCCCCATGGAGCAGTTCTTC. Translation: CASSREAPPMEQFF.

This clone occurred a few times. The DNA for the CDR3 is TGTGCCAGCAGCTTAACTAGCGGGGCGATGGGGTCAAGTTGGGAGACCCAGTACTTC. Protein product: CASSLTSGAMGSSWETQYF. V gene TRBV7-2 combines with J gene TRBJ2-5; 10 bases fit TRBD2. Germline-derived CDR1 and CDR2 are SGHTA and FQGNSA. The CDR3 length is 19 residues. V gave up 2 bases and J gave up 5 bases; unmatched junction bases: 17.

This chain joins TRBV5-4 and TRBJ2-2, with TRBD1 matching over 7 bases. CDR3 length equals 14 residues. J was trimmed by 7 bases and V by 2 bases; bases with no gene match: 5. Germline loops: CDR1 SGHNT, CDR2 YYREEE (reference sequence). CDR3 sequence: CASSFRGQDGELFF. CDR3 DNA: TGTGCCAGCAGCTTTAGGGGGCAGGACGGGGAGCTGTTTTTT.

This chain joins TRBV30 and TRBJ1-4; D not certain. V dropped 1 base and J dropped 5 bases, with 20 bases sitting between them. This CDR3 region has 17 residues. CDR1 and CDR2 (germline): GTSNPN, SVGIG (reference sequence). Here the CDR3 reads CAWSEYCASPKNEKLFF. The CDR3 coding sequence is TGTGCCTGGAGTGAGTACTGTGCATCCCCAAAAAATGAAAAACTGTTTTTT.

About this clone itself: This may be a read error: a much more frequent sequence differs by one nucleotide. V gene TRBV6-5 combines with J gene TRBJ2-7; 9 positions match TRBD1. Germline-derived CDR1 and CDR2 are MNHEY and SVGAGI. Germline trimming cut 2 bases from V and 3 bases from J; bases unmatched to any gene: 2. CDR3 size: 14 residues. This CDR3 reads CASSYGTGIYEQYF. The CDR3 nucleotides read TGTGCCAGCAGTTACGGGACAGGGATCTACGAGCAGTACTTC.

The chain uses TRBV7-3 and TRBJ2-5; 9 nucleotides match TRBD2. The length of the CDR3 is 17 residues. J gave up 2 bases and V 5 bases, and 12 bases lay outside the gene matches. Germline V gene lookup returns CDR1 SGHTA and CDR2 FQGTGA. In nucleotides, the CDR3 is TGTGCCAGCAGCCTGACCCCGGTGACTAGCGGACAAGAGACCCAGTACTTC. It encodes CASSLTPVTSGQETQYF.

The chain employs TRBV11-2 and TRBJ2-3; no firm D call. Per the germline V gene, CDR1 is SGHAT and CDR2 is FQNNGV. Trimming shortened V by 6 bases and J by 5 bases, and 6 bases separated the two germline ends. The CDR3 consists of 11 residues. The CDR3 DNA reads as TGTGCCAGCAGGAAGGTAGATACGCAGTATTTT. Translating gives CASRKVDTQYF. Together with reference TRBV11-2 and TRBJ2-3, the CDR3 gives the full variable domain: EAGVAQSPRYKIIEKRQSVAFWCNPISGHATLYWYQQILGQGPKLLIQFQNNGVVDDSQLPKDRFSAERLKGVDSTLKIQPAKLEDSAVYLCASRKVDTQYFGPGTRLTVL.

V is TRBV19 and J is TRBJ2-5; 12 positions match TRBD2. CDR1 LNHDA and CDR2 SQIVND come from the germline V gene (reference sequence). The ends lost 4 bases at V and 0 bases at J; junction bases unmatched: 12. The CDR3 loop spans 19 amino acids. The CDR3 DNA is TGTGCCAGTAGTAGCAGGACTAGCGGGACTGGGCGCTACCAAGAGACCCAGTACTTC. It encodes CASSSRTSGTGRYQETQYF.

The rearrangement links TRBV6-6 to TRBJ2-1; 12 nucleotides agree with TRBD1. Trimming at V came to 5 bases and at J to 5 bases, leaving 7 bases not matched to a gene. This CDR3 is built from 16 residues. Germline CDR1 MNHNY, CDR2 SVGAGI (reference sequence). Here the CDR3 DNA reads TGTGCCAGCAGTACACAGGGACAGGGGGCGCACAATGAGCAGTTCTTC. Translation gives CASSTQGQGAHNEQFF.

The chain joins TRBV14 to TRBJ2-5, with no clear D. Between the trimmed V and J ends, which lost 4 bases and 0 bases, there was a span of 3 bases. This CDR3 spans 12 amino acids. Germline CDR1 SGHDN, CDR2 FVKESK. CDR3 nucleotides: TGTGCCAGCAGCCCCCACCAAGAGACCCAGTACTTC. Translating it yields CASSPHQETQYF.

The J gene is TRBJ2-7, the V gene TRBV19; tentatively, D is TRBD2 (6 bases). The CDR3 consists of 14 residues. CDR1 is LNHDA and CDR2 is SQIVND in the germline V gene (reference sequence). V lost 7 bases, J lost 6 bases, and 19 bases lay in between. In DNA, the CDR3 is TGTGCCAGTAACGTGGGGAGGTCTTCAGGCGAGCAGTACTTC. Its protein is CASNVGRSSGEQYF.

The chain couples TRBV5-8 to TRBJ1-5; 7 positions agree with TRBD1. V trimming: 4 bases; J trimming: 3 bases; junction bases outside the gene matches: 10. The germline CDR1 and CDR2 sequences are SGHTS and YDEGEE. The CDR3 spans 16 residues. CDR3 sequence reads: CASSPPDRAYNQPQHF. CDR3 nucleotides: TGTGCCAGCAGCCCACCCGACAGGGCCTACAATCAGCCCCAGCATTTT.